This TCR beta chain emerged from a study of PD-1 and CTLA-4 blockade in melanoma. Trimming shortened V by 6 bases and J by 1 base, and 9 bases separated the two germline ends. The germline gives CDR1 LGHNA, CDR2 YNFKEQ. The CDR3 contains 13 residues. Method: immunoSEQ multiplex PCR; TCRdb's copy keeps in-frame clones and lacks some. Here the sample spans about 16,000 clones, 70% being singletons. The rearrangement links TRBV4-2 to TRBJ1-1; no reliable D call. The sequenced sample was CD8+ T cells from peripheral blood, obtained from a patient given anti-PD-1 treatment. The sequence was collected from a human donor with melanoma. CDR3 nucleotide sequence: TGTGCCAGCAGAGCACACGGGAACACTGAAGCTTTCTTT. It specifies CASRAHGNTEAFF.